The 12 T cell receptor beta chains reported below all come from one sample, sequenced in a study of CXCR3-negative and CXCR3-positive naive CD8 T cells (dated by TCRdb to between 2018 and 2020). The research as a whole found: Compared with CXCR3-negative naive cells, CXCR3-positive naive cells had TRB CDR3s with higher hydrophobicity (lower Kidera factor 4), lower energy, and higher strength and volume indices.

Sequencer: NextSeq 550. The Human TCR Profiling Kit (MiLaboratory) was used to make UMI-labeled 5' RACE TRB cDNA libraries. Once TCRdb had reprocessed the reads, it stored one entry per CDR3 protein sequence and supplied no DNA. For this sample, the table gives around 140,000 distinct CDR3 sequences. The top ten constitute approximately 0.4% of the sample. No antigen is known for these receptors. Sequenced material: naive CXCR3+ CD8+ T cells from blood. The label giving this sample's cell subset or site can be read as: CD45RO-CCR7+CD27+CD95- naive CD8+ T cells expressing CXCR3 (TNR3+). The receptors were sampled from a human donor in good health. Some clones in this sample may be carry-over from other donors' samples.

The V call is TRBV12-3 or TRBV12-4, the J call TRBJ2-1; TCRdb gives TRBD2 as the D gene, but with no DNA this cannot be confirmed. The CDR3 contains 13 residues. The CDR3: CASAGEAYNEQFF.

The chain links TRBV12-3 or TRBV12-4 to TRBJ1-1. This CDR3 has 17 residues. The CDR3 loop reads CASSLIMLGVGLTEAFF.

The CDR3 here is CASSPRQDLINEQYF. The chain is built from TRBV5-1 and TRBJ2-7; TCRdb gives TRBD1 as the D gene, but with no DNA this cannot be confirmed. The CDR3 is 15 amino acids. The V gene's germline CDR1 is SGHRS and CDR2 YFSETQ.

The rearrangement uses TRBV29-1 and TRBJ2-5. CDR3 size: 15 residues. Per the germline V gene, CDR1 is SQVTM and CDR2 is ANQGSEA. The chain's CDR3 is CSAALETLSEETQYF.

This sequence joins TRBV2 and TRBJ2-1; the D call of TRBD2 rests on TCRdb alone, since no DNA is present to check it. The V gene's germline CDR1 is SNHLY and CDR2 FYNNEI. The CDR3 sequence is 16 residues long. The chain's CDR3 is CASREILAGGSVEQFF.

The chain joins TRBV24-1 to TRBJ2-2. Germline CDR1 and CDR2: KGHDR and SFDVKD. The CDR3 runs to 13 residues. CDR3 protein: CATSAHSTGELFF.

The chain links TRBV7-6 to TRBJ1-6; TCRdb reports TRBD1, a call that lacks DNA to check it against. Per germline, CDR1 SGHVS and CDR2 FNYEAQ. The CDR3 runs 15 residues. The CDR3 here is CASSAGLGRNSPLHF.

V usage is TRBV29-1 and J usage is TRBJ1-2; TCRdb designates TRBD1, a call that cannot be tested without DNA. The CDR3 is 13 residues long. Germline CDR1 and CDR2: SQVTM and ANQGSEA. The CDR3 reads CSVEEGDADGYTF. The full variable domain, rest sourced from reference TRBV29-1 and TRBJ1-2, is SAVISQKPSRDICQRGTSLTIQCQVDSQVTMMFWYRQQPGQSLTLIATANQGSEATYESGFVIDKFPISRPNLTFSTLTVSNMSPEDSSIYLCSVEEGDADGYTFGSGTRLTVV.

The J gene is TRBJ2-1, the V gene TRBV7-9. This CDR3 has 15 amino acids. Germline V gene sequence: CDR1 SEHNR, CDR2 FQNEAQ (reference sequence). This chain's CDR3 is CASSFLDGPFDEQFF.

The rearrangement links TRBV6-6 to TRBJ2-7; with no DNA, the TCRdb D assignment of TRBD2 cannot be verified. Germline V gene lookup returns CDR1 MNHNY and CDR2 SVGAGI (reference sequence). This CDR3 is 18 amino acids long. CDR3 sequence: CASSYSLLRDYKIYEQYF.

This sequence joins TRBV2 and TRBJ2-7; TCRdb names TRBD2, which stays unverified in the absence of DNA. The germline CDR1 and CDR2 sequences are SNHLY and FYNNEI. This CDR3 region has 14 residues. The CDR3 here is CASYPRLLSYEQYF. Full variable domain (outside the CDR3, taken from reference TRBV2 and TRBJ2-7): EPEVTQTPSHQVTQMGQEVILRCVPISNHLYFYWYRQILGQKVEFLVSFYNNEISEKSEIFDDQFSVERPDGSNFTLKIRSTKLEDSAMYFCASYPRLLSYEQYFGPGTRLTVT.

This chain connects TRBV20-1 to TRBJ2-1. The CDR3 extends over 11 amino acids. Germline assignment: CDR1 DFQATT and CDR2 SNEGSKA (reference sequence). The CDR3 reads CSAKTSAEQFF.